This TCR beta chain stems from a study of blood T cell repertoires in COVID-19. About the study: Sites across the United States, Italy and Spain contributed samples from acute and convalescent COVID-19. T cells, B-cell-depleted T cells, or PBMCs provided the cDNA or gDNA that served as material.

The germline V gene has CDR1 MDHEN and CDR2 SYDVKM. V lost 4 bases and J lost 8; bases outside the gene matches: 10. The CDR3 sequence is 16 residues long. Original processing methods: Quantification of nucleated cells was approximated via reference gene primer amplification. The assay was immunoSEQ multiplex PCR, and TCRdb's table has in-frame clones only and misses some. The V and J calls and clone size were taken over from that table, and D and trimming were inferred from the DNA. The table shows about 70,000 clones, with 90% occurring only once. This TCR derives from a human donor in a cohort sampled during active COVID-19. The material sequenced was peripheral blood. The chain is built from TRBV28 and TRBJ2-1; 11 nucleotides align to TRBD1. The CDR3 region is CASSSSGTGGIDEQFF. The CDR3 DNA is TGTGCCAGCAGTTCGTCCGGGACAGGGGGGATTGATGAGCAGTTCTTC.